The next 7 T cell receptor beta chains were all read from a single sample in a study of blood T cell repertoires in COVID-19. Generated by immunoSEQ multiplex PCR, the TCRdb table keeps only in-frame clones and is missing some. The sample has fewer than 45,000 clones, roughly four fifths seen once. Sequenced: peripheral blood. The origin of the receptors is a human donor in a cohort sampled during active COVID-19.

The chain uses TRBV20-1 and TRBJ2-1; D is ambiguous. V lost 4 bases and J 3 bases, leaving 4 bases between the germline ends. This CDR3 has 11 residues. Germline CDR1 DFQATT, CDR2 SNEGSKA (reference sequence). For the CDR3, the DNA is TGCAGTGCTACCTACTACAATGAGCAGTTCTTC. It specifies CSATYYNEQFF.

The V call is TRBV5-1, the J call TRBJ1-1; D not certain. Deletions cut 0 bases from V and 1 base from J, with 7 bases between. Germline V gives CDR1 SGHRS, CDR2 YFSETQ. The CDR3 sequence is 14 residues long. The CDR3 sequence is CASSLAGSNTEAFF. CDR3 sequence (DNA): TGCGCCAGCAGCTTGGCAGGTTCGAACACTGAAGCTTTCTTT.

The chain uses TRBV5-1 and TRBJ1-3, with 9 bases identical to TRBD1. The CDR3 has 15 amino acids. The junction had 4 bases not matched to a gene; V was cut back by 4 bases and J by 2 bases. Per germline, CDR1 SGHRS and CDR2 YFSETQ. For the CDR3, the DNA is TGCGCCAGCAGCGAACAGGGGGCCACTGGAAACACCATATATTTT. Protein: CASSEQGATGNTIYF. The full variable domain, in which reference TRBV5-1 and TRBJ1-3 provide the parts outside the CDR3, is KAGVTQTPRYLIKTRGQQVTLSCSPISGHRSVSWYQQTPGQGLQFLFEYFSETQRNKGNFPGRFSGRQFSNSRSEMNVSTLELGDSALYLCASSEQGATGNTIYFGEGSWLTVV.

The V gene is TRBV6-4, the J gene TRBJ2-1; 7 bases are shared with TRBD1. V lost 4 bases, J lost 8 bases, and 8 bases stayed unmatched. CDR1 and CDR2 from the germline V gene are MRHNA and SNTAGT. This CDR3 is 14 amino acids long. The chain's CDR3 is CASSGTGVGDEQFF. Here the CDR3 DNA reads TGTGCCAGCAGTGGGACAGGTGTCGGGGATGAGCAGTTCTTC.

This chain connects TRBV7-2 to TRBJ1-1; D is uncertain. This CDR3 comprises 12 residues. Germline CDR1 reads SGHTA; CDR2 reads FQGNSA. Trimming removed 1 base at V and 11 bases at J, with 11 bases between. The CDR3, as DNA: TGTGCCAGCAGCTTAGTCCGGGTCGTGGCTTTCTTT. It specifies CASSLVRVVAFF.

V gene TRBV5-6 combines with J gene TRBJ2-7; D might be TRBD1 (5 bases). The CDR3 totals 15 residues. Germline CDR1 SGHDT, CDR2 YYEEEE. The ends were cut back, 4 bases at V and 5 bases at J, with 19 bases in the middle. The CDR3 loop reads CASSRIGPTGHEQYF. Here the CDR3 DNA reads TGTGCCAGCAGCAGAATCGGGCCCACAGGTCACGAGCAGTACTTC.

The count of this clone is one. V gene TRBV29-1 combines with J gene TRBJ1-1; 7 bases agree with TRBD1. The V and J ends lost 3 bases and 5 bases, in that order; junction bases with no gene match: 9. The CDR3 is 14 residues long. Germline V gives CDR1 SQVTM, CDR2 ANQGSEA. The CDR3: CSVEGTAGGTEAFF. For the CDR3, the DNA is TGCAGCGTTGAGGGGACAGCCGGAGGAACTGAAGCTTTCTTT.